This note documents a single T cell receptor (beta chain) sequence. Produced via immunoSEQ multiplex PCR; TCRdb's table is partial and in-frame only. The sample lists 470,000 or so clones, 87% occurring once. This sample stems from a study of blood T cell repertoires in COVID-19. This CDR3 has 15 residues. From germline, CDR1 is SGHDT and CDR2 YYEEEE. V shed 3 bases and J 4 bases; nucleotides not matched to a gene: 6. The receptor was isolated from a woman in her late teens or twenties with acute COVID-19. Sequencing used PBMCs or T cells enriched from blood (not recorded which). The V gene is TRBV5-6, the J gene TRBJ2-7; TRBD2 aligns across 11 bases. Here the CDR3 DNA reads TGTGCCAGCAGCTATAGCGGGAGGGCTTATTACGAGCAGTACTTC. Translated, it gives CASSYSGRAYYEQYF. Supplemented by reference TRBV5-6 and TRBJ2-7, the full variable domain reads DAGVTQSPTHLIKTRGQQVTLRCSPKSGHDTVSWYQQALGQGPQFIFQYYEEEERQRGNFPDRFSGHQFPNYSSELNVNALLLGDSALYLCASSYSGRAYYEQYFGPGTRLTVT.